Below are 15 T cell receptor beta chains sequenced from a single sample in a study of cytomegalovirus exposure and HLA in healthy donors (dated by TCRdb to about 2017). The library relied on the immunoSEQ multiplex PCR assay. For the multiplex PCR, a mixture combining 60 forward primers for TCR Vbeta segments and 13 reverse primers for TCR Jbeta segments was used. Here the immuneACCESS table is served through TCRdb, limited to in-frame sequences with V and J called. Missing clones are a known gap in these copies; in checked studies unresolved V genes cover under half, and the rest lacks a known reason. The table for this sample lists fewer than 250,000 clones; about 88% of them were counted only once. The leading ten clones occupy around 1.5% of the sample. Sequences were obtained from PBMCs. The source of these receptors is a woman aged 18-35 years in good health and CMV-seronegative.

The rearrangement joins TRBV5-5 to TRBJ1-2, with TRBD1 matching 7 bases. The CDR3 is 15 residues long. J was trimmed by 4 bases and V by 1 base; bases with no gene match: 7. From germline, CDR1 is SGHKS and CDR2 YYEKEE (reference sequence). CDR3 residues: CASSLLQGPAYGYTF. The DNA of the CDR3 is TGTGCCAGCAGCTTGTTACAGGGGCCGGCCTATGGCTACACCTTC.

The chain has TRBV5-1 and TRBJ1-1, with 9 positions matching TRBD1. With V trimmed by 0 bases and J by 10 bases, 13 bases remained unmatched. The CDR3 has 16 residues. Germline lookup yields CDR1 SGHRS and CDR2 YFSETQ. Here the CDR3 reads CASSLAGQGQGGGAFF. The CDR3 DNA follows: TGCGCCAGCAGCTTGGCTGGACAGGGGCAAGGAGGTGGAGCTTTCTTT.

The chain has TRBV29-1 and TRBJ2-1, with 14 bases matching TRBD2. This CDR3 comprises 15 residues. V was clipped by 7 bases and J by 4 bases; unmatched bases: 6. Germline V gene lookup returns CDR1 SQVTM and CDR2 ANQGSEA. CDR3: CSAGGTSGSYNEQFF. The CDR3 DNA sequence: TGCAGCGCCGGCGGGACTAGCGGGAGTTACAATGAGCAGTTCTTC.

V usage is TRBV5-1 and J usage is TRBJ1-1; D is possibly TRBD1 (6 bases). Between the trimmed V and J ends, which lost 2 bases and 4 bases, there was a span of 9 bases. Germline V gene sequence: CDR1 SGHRS, CDR2 YFSETQ. This CDR3 comprises 13 residues. As DNA, the CDR3 is TGCGCCAGCAGCTTTACAGGGTCCACTGAAGCTTTCTTT. As protein: CASSFTGSTEAFF.

The chain has TRBV5-1 and TRBJ2-2, with 10 bases lining up with TRBD1. The junction had 8 bases not matched to a gene; V was cut back by 4 bases and J by 5 bases. This CDR3 is built from 16 residues. Germline CDR1 SGHRS, CDR2 YFSETQ. DNA of the CDR3: TGCGCCAGCAGCCCGAGGACAGGGGGATCGACCGGGGAGCTGTTTTTT. This translates into CASSPRTGGSTGELFF.

In its sample, this clone was seen once. This chain links TRBV7-2 with TRBJ1-5; TRBD1 might be the D (5 bases). Germline V gene sequence: CDR1 SGHTA, CDR2 FQGNSA. Trimming left V 5 bases short and J 7 bases short, with 12 bases between. This CDR3 contains 13 residues. CDR3 amino acids: CASSRGEEQPQHF. The CDR3, as DNA: TGTGCCAGCAGCAGAGGGGAGGAGCAGCCCCAGCATTTT. The whole variable domain, remainder taken from reference TRBV7-2 and TRBJ1-5, is GAGVSQSPSNKVTEKGKDVELRCDPISGHTALYWYRQSLGQGLEFLIYFQGNSAPDKSGLPSDRFSAERTGGSVSTLTIQRTQQEDSAVYLCASSRGEEQPQHFGDGTRLSIL.

J is TRBJ2-4 and V is TRBV30, with 7 positions matching TRBD1. Germline trimming cut 5 bases from V and 6 bases from J; bases unmatched to any gene: 13. This CDR3 is 15 amino acids long. Per the germline V gene, CDR1 is GTSNPN and CDR2 is SVGIG (reference sequence). The CDR3: CAWGFPGGSRNIQYF. CDR3 in DNA: TGTGCCTGGGGCTTTCCAGGGGGTTCTAGAAACATTCAGTACTTC.

CDR3 in DNA: TGTGCCAGCAGGGGGGCGGGCTGGGAGTCACCCCTCCACTTT. This encodes CASRGAGWESPLHF. This chain uses TRBV28 with TRBJ1-6; D perhaps matches TRBD1 (6 bases). The germline V gene has CDR1 MDHEN and CDR2 SYDVKM. Trimming took 6 bases from V and 10 from J, leaving 16 bases between them. This CDR3 contains 14 residues.

The V and J genes are TRBV19 and TRBJ1-1; D remains unclear. The CDR3 is 14 amino acids. CDR1 and CDR2 from the germline V gene are LNHDA and SQIVND (reference sequence). Trimming removed 1 base from V and 1 base from J, with 7 bases in between. CDR3 sequence reads: CASSIAEGNTEAFF. CDR3 DNA: TGTGCCAGTAGTATAGCGGAGGGGAACACTGAAGCTTTCTTT. The full variable domain, rest sourced from reference TRBV19 and TRBJ1-1, is DGGITQSPKYLFRKEGQNVTLSCEQNLNHDAMYWYRQDPGQGLRLIYYSQIVNDFQKGDIAEGYSVSREKKESFPLTVTSAQKNPTAFYLCASSIAEGNTEAFFGQGTRLTVV.

To note about this clone: Germline is not matched at one junction end, which may reflect a read error. The chain uses TRBV7-7 and TRBJ2-5; D may be TRBD1 (5 bases). CDR3 length: 13 residues. Germline values: CDR1 SSHAT, CDR2 FNYEAQ (reference sequence). The CDR3 region is CASSLKGRETQYF. The CDR3 DNA reads TGTGCTAGCAGCTTGAAGGGGCGGGAGACCCAGTACTTC.

This chain connects TRBV9 to TRBJ1-2, with D tentatively TRBD1 (5 bases). This CDR3 has 15 residues. The V gene's germline CDR1 is SGDLS and CDR2 YYNGEE. Trimming took 0 bases from V and 4 from J, leaving 13 bases between them. The chain's CDR3 is CASSVGGAIGYGYTF. The DNA for the CDR3 is TGTGCCAGCAGCGTAGGTGGGGCGATTGGCTATGGCTACACCTTC.

V gene TRBV30 combines with J gene TRBJ2-7, with TRBD1 as a possible D gene (7 bases). Deletions cut 0 bases from V and 7 bases from J, with 19 bases between. The CDR3 is made up of 15 amino acids. Looked up from germline, CDR1 is GTSNPN and CDR2 is SVGIG (reference sequence). Here the CDR3 reads CAWSVPGRAGGEQYF. The CDR3 region has the DNA TGTGCCTGGAGTGTACCGGGGAGAGCAGGGGGGGAGCAGTACTTC.

V is TRBV5-8 and J is TRBJ2-2; D unresolved. CDR1 is SGHTS, CDR2 YDEGEE, per germline. The CDR3 is 14 amino acids. V lost 0 bases and J 5 bases, leaving 8 bases between the germline ends. CDR3 loop: CASSLDRVTGELFF. DNA for the CDR3: TGTGCCAGCAGCTTGGACAGAGTAACCGGGGAGCTGTTTTTT.

This clone was seen once. The rearrangement links TRBV19 to TRBJ1-1, with D unclear. Trimming shortened V by 2 bases and J by 3 bases, and 10 bases separated the two germline ends. The germline V gene encodes CDR1 LNHDA and CDR2 SQIVND (reference sequence). The CDR3 consists of 14 residues. The CDR3 nucleotides read TGTGCCAGTAGTATAAGATCGGGGTACACTGAAGCTTTCTTT. It is translated as CASSIRSGYTEAFF.

The chain employs TRBV5-4 and TRBJ1-2; D remains ambiguous. Germline CDR1 and CDR2: SGHNT and YYREEE (reference sequence). Trimming left V 4 bases short and J 6 bases short, with 16 bases between. This CDR3 region has 14 residues. The CDR3 region is CASSPGTVGHGYTF. The CDR3 DNA reads as TGTGCCAGCAGCCCCGGAACAGTCGGCCATGGCTACACCTTC. The full variable domain, with the rest looked up from reference TRBV5-4 and TRBJ1-2, is ETGVTQSPTHLIKTRGQQVTLRCSSQSGHNTVSWYQQALGQGPQFIFQYYREEENGRGNFPPRFSGLQFPNYSSELNVNALELDDSALYLCASSPGTVGHGYTFGSGTRLTVV.